These 13 T cell receptor beta chains were sequenced from one sample in a study of T cell responses to AZD1222 COVID-19 vaccine. The data were produced by immunoSEQ multiplex PCR, yet TCRdb's version contains in-frame clones alone and is incomplete. The data hold 130,000 to 150,000 clones, with about 93% observed a single time. Sequencing used peripheral blood, obtained on day 0 of AZD1222 vaccination. Receptors were obtained from an adult in good health.

The sample holds a few counts of this clone. V usage is TRBV9 and J usage is TRBJ1-3, with TRBD1 as a possible D gene (6 bases). The CDR3 consists of 15 residues. Germline V gene data show CDR1 as SGDLS and CDR2 as YYNGEE. The V and J ends lost 3 bases and 0 bases respectively, with 10 bases between them. The CDR3 here is CASSAGQISGNTIYF. The CDR3 DNA sequence: TGTGCCAGCAGCGCCGGACAGATCTCTGGAAACACCATATATTTT.

This chain connects TRBV3-1 (or the pseudogene TRBV3-2) to TRBJ2-7, with D unresolved. This CDR3 spans 15 amino acids. Germline V CDR1 and CDR2: LGHDT, YNNKEL (reference sequence). V shed 1 base and J shed 3 bases, with 13 bases lying between them. The CDR3 sequence: CASSQGQDQYYEQYF. As DNA, the CDR3 is TGTGCCAGCAGCCAAGGGCAGGACCAGTACTACGAGCAGTACTTC.

The chain is built from TRBV5-4 and TRBJ1-1; D may be TRBD1 (5 bases). The V and J ends lost 5 bases and 5 bases respectively, with 13 bases between them. The V gene's germline CDR1 is SGHNT and CDR2 YYREEE (reference sequence). This CDR3 spans 13 amino acids. CDR3 nucleotide sequence: TGTGCCAGCAGGCGAACAGGATCGACTGAAGCTTTCTTT. It encodes CASRRTGSTEAFF.

This chain joins TRBV9 and TRBJ1-2, with TRBD1 identical over 9 bases. Germline trimming cut 3 bases from V and 6 bases from J; bases unmatched to any gene: 3. Germline V CDR1 and CDR2: SGDLS, YYNGEE. The CDR3 contains 13 residues. CDR3 DNA sequence: TGTGCCAGCAGCGGACAGGGGGTGAATGGCTACACCTTC. Its translation: CASSGQGVNGYTF.

This clone has only a few counts. J is TRBJ2-1 and V is TRBV19; D uncertain. V was shortened by 4 bases and J by 5 bases, with 6 bases between the two germline ends. The CDR3 is made up of 12 amino acids. Germline CDR1 and CDR2: LNHDA and SQIVND (reference sequence). The CDR3 loop is CASSSQNNEQFF. CDR3 in DNA: TGTGCCAGTAGTAGTCAAAACAATGAGCAGTTCTTC.

V and J are TRBV6-6 and TRBJ1-1; 8 positions match TRBD1. This CDR3 contains 15 residues. Germline lookup yields CDR1 MNHNY and CDR2 SVGAGI (reference sequence). V lost 5 bases and J lost 11; bases outside the gene matches: 16. The CDR3 spells CASSPRQGRIMRAFF. CDR3 DNA sequence: TGTGCCAGCAGTCCAAGACAGGGGAGGATCATGAGGGCTTTCTTT.

The rearrangement uses TRBV5-1 and TRBJ1-5; D is ambiguous. The CDR3 spans 13 residues. Germline loops: CDR1 SGHRS, CDR2 YFSETQ. Trimming pared 2 bases from V and 0 bases from J, leaving 3 bases between. The CDR3 DNA reads as TGCGCCAGCAGCTTAAATAGCAATCAGCCCCAGCATTTT. Its translation is CASSLNSNQPQHF.

J is TRBJ1-2 and V is TRBV19; unclear D gene. V was clipped by 3 bases and J by 3 bases, with 11 bases between them. Per the germline V gene, CDR1 is LNHDA and CDR2 is SQIVND (reference sequence). This CDR3 has 14 amino acids. The CDR3 loop reads CASSIFGSHYGYTF. For the CDR3, the DNA is TGTGCCAGTAGTATCTTTGGCTCCCACTATGGCTACACCTTC.

This chain joins TRBV7-9 and TRBJ2-2; weak D call: TRBD2 (6 bases). Looked up from germline, CDR1 is SEHNR and CDR2 is FQNEAQ (reference sequence). V was pared by 3 bases and J by 1 base, with 12 bases between. This CDR3 region has 16 residues. The CDR3 loop is CASSLEGQWNTGELFF. The DNA of the CDR3 is TGTGCCAGCAGCTTGGAGGGGCAGTGGAACACCGGGGAGCTGTTTTTT.

V gene TRBV6-5 combines with J gene TRBJ2-2; tentatively, D is TRBD1 or TRBD2 (5 bases each). Per germline, CDR1 MNHEY and CDR2 SVGAGI. The CDR3 length is 13 residues. V lost 6 bases to trimming and J lost 11 bases, with 16 bases between them. The DNA of the CDR3 is TGTGCCAGCAGCGGGGCCTCTTCGGGCGAGCTGTTTTTT. Translating it yields CASSGASSGELFF.

The chain has TRBV19 and TRBJ2-1; D ambiguous. The germline V and J ends were trimmed by 4 bases and 0 bases, with 10 bases remaining between them. Germline V gives CDR1 LNHDA, CDR2 SQIVND (reference sequence). There are 15 residues in the CDR3. The DNA of the CDR3 is TGTGCCAGTAGTAGCGTTCCGAGCTCCTACAATGAGCAGTTCTTC. This sequence encodes CASSSVPSSYNEQFF.

The V call is TRBV9, the J call TRBJ2-7, with 7 bases identical to TRBD1. The junction had 2 bases not matched to a gene; V was cut back by 0 bases and J by 2 bases. Germline lookup yields CDR1 SGDLS and CDR2 YYNGEE. The CDR3 length is 14 residues. CDR3 sequence (DNA): TGTGCCAGCAGCGTAGGGGACAGTCCCTACGAGCAGTACTTC. It encodes CASSVGDSPYEQYF. The entire variable domain, with the rest obtained from reference TRBV9 and TRBJ2-7, is as follows: DSGVTQTPKHLITATGQRVTLRCSPRSGDLSVYWYQQSLDQGLQFLIQYYNGEERAKGNILERFSAQQFPDLHSELNLSSLELGDSALYFCASSVGDSPYEQYFGPGTRLTVT.

The chain couples TRBV2 to TRBJ1-2; D uncertain. In germline, CDR1 is SNHLY, CDR2 FYNNEI. This CDR3 spans 12 amino acids. The V end lost 6 bases, the J end lost 5 bases, and 10 bases lay between the germline ends. CDR3 protein: CASSADGYGYTF. The DNA of the CDR3 is TGTGCCAGCAGCGCCGACGGGTATGGCTACACCTTC.